This T cell receptor (beta chain) was captured by sequencing in a study of T cell responses to AZD1222 COVID-19 vaccine. Study conclusions and caveats: Repertoire collection took place solely once the T cell response had peaked. The study identified only five to seven AZD1222 recipients as seropositive at baseline.

For this clone: What it binds is unknown.

Sequencing used immunoSEQ multiplex PCR; TCRdb keeps in-frame clones, though not all of them. The data hold some 98,000 clones, with around nine tenths observed a single time. The sample was peripheral blood, taken on day 0 of AZD1222 vaccination. The sequence derives from an adult in good health.

CDR3 DNA sequence: TGTGCCAGCACTGTTTGGGGGCGCGTGCGCAATCAGCCCCAGCATTTT. Protein: CASTVWGRVRNQPQHF. The rearrangement uses TRBV5-8 and TRBJ1-5, with a tentative D call TRBD1 (6 bases). This CDR3 has 16 amino acids. Germline lookup yields CDR1 SGHTS and CDR2 YDEGEE. Trimming shortened V by 6 bases and J by 2 bases, and 18 bases separated the two germline ends.